These 14 T cell receptor beta chains were sequenced from one sample in a study of cytomegalovirus exposure and HLA in healthy donors. The PCR employed 60 Vbeta primers together with 13 Jbeta primers. The repertoire was sequenced with immunoSEQ multiplex PCR; TCRdb's copy has only in-frame clones and lacks some. The sample contains 70,000 to 95,000 clones, over 75% of which appear only once. The specimen was PBMCs. The receptors stem from a man aged 18-30 years in good health and CMV-seronegative.

The V and J genes are TRBV9 and TRBJ2-6; 8 positions match TRBD2. The CDR3 runs to 19 residues. The J segment lost 3 bases and the V segment lost 0 bases, leaving 11 bases of the junction unmatched. In germline, CDR1 is SGDLS, CDR2 YYNGEE. The CDR3 loop reads CASSVGGGGRSGGANVLTF. CDR3 nucleotides: TGTGCCAGCAGCGTAGGGGGCGGGGGGCGATCGGGTGGGGCCAACGTCCTGACTTTC. The variable domain in full, completed from reference TRBV9 and TRBJ2-6, reads DSGVTQTPKHLITATGQRVTLRCSPRSGDLSVYWYQQSLDQGLQFLIQYYNGEERAKGNILERFSAQQFPDLHSELNLSSLELGDSALYFCASSVGGGGRSGGANVLTFGAGSRLTVL.

This clone is classed as medium-sized. The sample holds other DNA sequences that translate to the same CDR3. The chain links TRBV4-1 to TRBJ1-1, with 9 nucleotides matching TRBD1. Germline V lookup: CDR1 MGHRA, CDR2 YSYEKL. The V gene end was trimmed by 9 bases and the J gene end by 1 base; junction bases not matched to a gene: 3. The CDR3 sequence is 13 residues long. In nucleotides, the CDR3 is TGCGCCAGTACAGGGGGCGCGAACACTGAAGCTTTCTTT. Amino acids: CASTGGANTEAFF.

This clone showed up just once. One end of the junction fails to match germline, which may point to a read error. This rearrangement joins TRBV7-9 to TRBJ2-7; 9 positions match TRBD1. Looked up from germline, CDR1 is SEHNR and CDR2 is FQNEAQ (reference sequence). This CDR3 contains 16 residues. CDR3 bases: TGTTCCAGCAGCCTGGGAAACCGGGACAGGGTCTACGAGCAGTACTTC. Amino acids: CSSSLGNRDRVYEQYF.

This chain links TRBV30 with TRBJ2-5, with TRBD1 matching 7 bases. The end of the DNA is better explained by TRBJ2-7, so the J call may be wrong. The germline CDR1 and CDR2 sequences are GTSNPN and SVGIG (reference sequence). The CDR3 sequence is 15 residues long. The CDR3 loop reads CAWSRDRAGGYEQYF. In DNA, the CDR3 is TGTGCCTGGAGTCGCGACAGGGCGGGTGGATACGAGCAGTACTTC.

The chain has TRBV27 and TRBJ1-4; D call uncertain. The length of the CDR3 is 20 residues. Looked up from germline, CDR1 is MNHEY and CDR2 is SMNVEV (reference sequence). With 6 bases removed from V and 3 bases from J, the gap between germline ends came to 29 bases. CDR3 sequence reads: CASSPGREGSLVRANEKLFF. Here the CDR3 DNA reads TGTGCCAGCAGCCCCGGGAGGGAAGGGTCATTGGTTAGGGCTAATGAAAAACTGTTTTTT. The complete variable domain, with remaining parts taken from reference TRBV27 and TRBJ1-4, reads EAQVTQNPRYLITVTGKKLTVTCSQNMNHEYMSWYRQDPGLGLRQIYYSMNVEVTDKGDVPEGYKVSRKEKRNFPLILESPSPNQTSLYFCASSPGREGSLVRANEKLFFGSGTQLSVL.

The CDR3, as DNA: TGCGCCAGCAGCTTGGGACAGGTGGACACTGAAGCTTTCTTT. It is translated as CASSLGQVDTEAFF. This chain joins TRBV5-1 and TRBJ1-1; possibly TRBD1 for D (6 bases). The germline V and J ends were trimmed by 0 bases and 3 bases, with 9 bases remaining between them. There are 14 residues in the CDR3. The germline V gene encodes CDR1 SGHRS and CDR2 YFSETQ.

The V gene is TRBV9, the J gene TRBJ1-2; TRBD1 matches 9 bases. CDR3 length equals 12 residues. V shed 5 bases and J 7 bases; nucleotides not matched to a gene: 3. Per the germline V gene, CDR1 is SGDLS and CDR2 is YYNGEE. The CDR3 nucleotides read TGTGCCAGCAGACCGACAGGGGGTGGCTACACCTTC. Its protein product is CASRPTGGGYTF.

The chain couples TRBV9 to TRBJ1-3; D perhaps matches TRBD1 (6 bases). In germline, CDR1 is SGDLS, CDR2 YYNGEE. The ends were cut back, 6 bases at V and 3 bases at J, with 19 bases in the middle. The length of the CDR3 is 16 residues. In DNA form, the CDR3 reads TGTGCCAGCACCGGTGGGGGGGGCAAAGTTGGAAACACCATATATTTT. Encoded protein: CASTGGGGKVGNTIYF. Using reference TRBV9 and TRBJ1-3 for the parts outside the CDR3, the full variable domain is DSGVTQTPKHLITATGQRVTLRCSPRSGDLSVYWYQQSLDQGLQFLIQYYNGEERAKGNILERFSAQQFPDLHSELNLSSLELGDSALYFCASTGGGGKVGNTIYFGEGSWLTVV.

This clone was seen a few times. The chain is built from TRBV5-1 and TRBJ1-2; TRBD1 matches 8 bases. Germline assignment: CDR1 SGHRS and CDR2 YFSETQ. The V and J ends lost 4 bases and 1 base, in that order; junction bases with no gene match: 3. This CDR3 is built from 14 residues. As DNA, the CDR3 is TGCGCCAGCAGCCCGGGACAGGTTAACTATGGCTACACCTTC. It yields the protein CASSPGQVNYGYTF.

The chain carries TRBV6-6 and TRBJ1-1, with D perhaps matching TRBD1 (5 bases). Germline assignment: CDR1 MNHNY and CDR2 SVGAGI (reference sequence). V dropped 7 bases and J dropped 4 bases, with 13 bases sitting between them. The CDR3 spans 13 residues. CDR3 in amino acids: CASTNRQSTEAFF. The DNA for the CDR3 is TGTGCCAGCACCAACAGACAGAGCACTGAAGCTTTCTTT.

This clone has just a few counts. The chain links TRBV9 to TRBJ2-7, with unresolved D. The V gene lost 3 bases and the J gene lost 2 bases, with 12 bases spanning the gap. CDR1 is SGDLS and CDR2 is YYNGEE in the germline V gene. CDR3 length equals 14 residues. DNA of the CDR3: TGTGCCAGCAGCGGGAGAGATCACCCCTACGAGCAGTACTTC. This encodes CASSGRDHPYEQYF.

The DNA for the CDR3 is TGTGCCAGCAGCCGAATACAGGACAACTATGGCTACACCTTC. Its translation is CASSRIQDNYGYTF. V is TRBV7-9 and J is TRBJ1-2; D perhaps matches TRBD1 (5 bases). V was clipped by 5 bases and J by 2 bases, with 12 bases between them. Germline CDR1 reads SEHNR; CDR2 reads FQNEAQ (reference sequence). The CDR3 totals 14 residues.

This clone qualifies as medium-sized. The chain employs TRBV2 and TRBJ2-3, with TRBD1 matching over 7 bases. The CDR3 is 15 amino acids. V trimming: 5 bases; J trimming: 2 bases; junction bases outside the gene matches: 7. Looked up from germline, CDR1 is SNHLY and CDR2 is FYNNEI. DNA of the CDR3: TGTGCCAGCAGTCGTACAGGGGCCTACACAGATACGCAGTATTTT. As protein: CASSRTGAYTDTQYF.

The CDR3 nucleotides are TGTGCCAGCAGCCGTGTCGTATCCTATGGCTACACCTTC. It is translated as CASSRVVSYGYTF. V and J are TRBV7-8 and TRBJ1-2, with D uncertain. Germline-derived CDR1 and CDR2 are SGHVS and FQNEAQ. Trimming removed 5 bases at V and 4 bases at J, with 11 bases between. The CDR3 has 13 amino acids. Filled out from reference TRBV7-8 and TRBJ1-2, the complete variable domain reads GAGVSQSPRYKVAKRGQDVALRCDPISGHVSLFWYQQALGQGPEFLTYFQNEAQLDKSGLPSDRFFAERPEGSVSTLKIQRTQQEDSAVYLCASSRVVSYGYTFGSGTRLTVV.